Listed below are T cell receptor beta chains from one sample, sequenced in a study of metastatic and nonmetastatic thyroid tumors. Through MiXCR, TCRdb re-clonotyped the PCR reads. Of 14,000 to 15,000 clones listed, about 20% are singletons. The sequenced sample consisted of blood. The origin of the receptors is a female donor with papillary thyroid cancer or a benign thyroid nodule (not recorded which). Some clones in this sample may be carry-over from other donors' samples. Each CDR3 is given with its conserved first and last residue. The order of the fields is CDR3 DNA, CDR3 protein, D gene, clone size, V gene, J gene, CDR3 length. The D gene is left open where the match is weak. Size tells how often a clone was seen (once, few, many) or the class of an expanded clone, and some rows leave it out.

DNA: TGCAGTGCTAGAGGGACAGGGGACCAGAACGCTAACTATGGCTACACCTTC
CDR3: CSARGTGDQNANYGYTF
D: TRBD1
size: -
V: TRBV20-1
J: TRBJ1-2
length: 17

DNA: TGTGCCAGCAGTCATTTAGGGGGCCGGGAAAAACTGTTTTTT
CDR3: CASSHLGGREKLFF
D: TRBD1
size: many
V: TRBV25-1
J: TRBJ1-4
length: 14

DNA: TGTGCCTGGAGTGTAAGGTCCACGGGTAATTCACCCCTCCACTTT
CDR3: CAWSVRSTGNSPLHF
D: -
size: medium-sized
V: TRBV30
J: TRBJ1-6
length: 15

DNA: TGTGCCAGCAGCGTAAGGCCCCAAGGAGAGGAGACCCAGTACTTC
CDR3: CASSVRPQGEETQYF
D: -
size: many
V: TRBV9
J: TRBJ2-5
length: 15

DNA: TGTGCCAGCAGGGCGGGAGGGTACACAGATACGCAGTATTTT
CDR3: CASRAGGYTDTQYF
D: TRBD2
size: medium-sized
V: TRBV6-1
J: TRBJ2-3
length: 14

DNA: TGTGCCAGCAGTCAACGGGTTGGCGGTATTAACACCGGGGAGCTGTTTTTT
CDR3: CASSQRVGGINTGELFF
D: -
size: few
V: TRBV6-2/TRBV6-3
J: TRBJ2-2
length: 17

DNA: TGTGCCAGCAGCCTTGGGGCGGTAGAGCAGTTCTTC
CDR3: CASSLGAVEQFF
D: -
size: -
V: TRBV7-9
J: TRBJ2-1
length: 12

DNA: TGTGCCACCAGCACCGGGACTAGCGGGACCTACGAGCAGTACTTC
CDR3: CATSTGTSGTYEQYF
D: TRBD2
size: medium-sized
V: TRBV15
J: TRBJ2-7
length: 15

DNA: TGTGCCAGCAGGATGACAGGGGTTAATTCACCCCTCCACTTT
CDR3: CASRMTGVNSPLHF
D: TRBD1
size: -
V: TRBV6-2/TRBV6-3
J: TRBJ1-6
length: 14

DNA: TGCAGTGCTAGATCCAGACTAGCGGGAGGAGATACGCAGTATTTT
CDR3: CSARSRLAGGDTQYF
D: TRBD2
size: medium-sized
V: TRBV20-1
J: TRBJ2-3
length: 15

DNA: TGTGCCTGGATTAGGAACACTGAAGCTTTCTTT
CDR3: CAWIRNTEAFF
D: -
size: many
V: TRBV30
J: TRBJ1-1
length: 11

DNA: TGTGCCACCAGGTTGAACAACAATGAGCAGTTCTTC
CDR3: CATRLNNNEQFF
D: -
size: few
V: TRBV28
J: TRBJ2-1
length: 12

DNA: TGCGCCAGCAGCCAAGATTCTTGGACACTTAACACTGAAGCTTTCTTT
CDR3: CASSQDSWTLNTEAFF
D: -
size: many
V: TRBV4-3
J: TRBJ1-1
length: 16

DNA: TGTGCCAGCAGTTACGATAGGGGGGAGACTGAAGCTTTCTTT
CDR3: CASSYDRGETEAFF
D: -
size: few
V: TRBV6-2/TRBV6-3
J: TRBJ1-1
length: 14

DNA: TGTGCCAGCAGCCGAGGCTGGGGAGAAGAGACCCAGTACTTC
CDR3: CASSRGWGEETQYF
D: -
size: many
V: TRBV7-8
J: TRBJ2-5
length: 14

DNA: TGTGCCAGCAGCTTTCTCGAGATCCTGGGAGAGACCCAGTACTTC
CDR3: CASSFLEILGETQYF
D: -
size: many
V: TRBV7-8
J: TRBJ2-5
length: 15

DNA: TGTGCCAGCAGTGACAACTATGGCTACACCTTC
CDR3: CASSDNYGYTF
D: -
size: few
V: TRBV6-1
J: TRBJ1-2
length: 11

DNA: TGCGCCAGCAGCCAATGGACTAGCTGGGGCTCGGATGATCAGTTCTTC
CDR3: CASSQWTSWGSDDQFF
D: TRBD2
size: -
V: TRBV4-1
J: TRBJ2-1
length: 16

DNA: TGTGCCAGCTCATATTCAGGGGGCAACACTGAAGCTTTCTTT
CDR3: CASSYSGGNTEAFF
D: TRBD1
size: many
V: TRBV18
J: TRBJ1-1
length: 14

DNA: TGCGCCAGCACCGTGCAGGGATCCTACGAGCAGTACTTC
CDR3: CASTVQGSYEQYF
D: -
size: -
V: TRBV5-1
J: TRBJ2-7
length: 13

DNA: TGTGCCATCAGGAAAAGATTTGTCTCCTACGAGCAGTACTTC
CDR3: CAIRKRFVSYEQYF
D: -
size: few
V: TRBV2
J: TRBJ2-7
length: 14

DNA: TGCGCCAGCATCAGGGGGGAAGAGAACACTGAAGCTTTCTTT
CDR3: CASIRGEENTEAFF
D: TRBD1
size: many
V: TRBV5-1
J: TRBJ1-1
length: 14

DNA: TGCAGTGTCGGTGCGCGGGACGAGCAGTACTTC
CDR3: CSVGARDEQYF
D: -
size: once
V: TRBV20-1
J: TRBJ2-7
length: 11

DNA: TGTGCCAGCAGTGCCGGGACAGGGCACTACAATGAGCAGTTCTTC
CDR3: CASSAGTGHYNEQFF
D: TRBD1
size: few
V: TRBV6-1
J: TRBJ2-1
length: 15

DNA: TGTGCCAGTAGTATATTTGCGGCAACTGAAGCTTTCTTT
CDR3: CASSIFAATEAFF
D: -
size: many
V: TRBV19
J: TRBJ1-1
length: 13

DNA: TGTGCCAGCAGTTACTCGCCCAGCGGGAGTCTCGAGCAGTACTTC
CDR3: CASSYSPSGSLEQYF
D: TRBD2
size: medium-sized
V: TRBV6-5
J: TRBJ2-7
length: 15

DNA: TGTGCCAGCAGCCAACGCCAGGACAGTAACTATGGCTACACCTTC
CDR3: CASSQRQDSNYGYTF
D: -
size: medium-sized
V: TRBV2
J: TRBJ1-2
length: 15

DNA: TGCAGTGCTCGACTAGGAGACGCCTCCTACAATGAGCAGTTCTTC
CDR3: CSARLGDASYNEQFF
D: -
size: many
V: TRBV20-1
J: TRBJ2-1
length: 15

DNA: TGCGCCAGCAGCCAACGGGAGGGCCGGCAGTTCTTC
CDR3: CASSQREGRQFF
D: TRBD2
size: -
V: TRBV4-3
J: TRBJ2-1
length: 12

DNA: TGTGCCAGCAGAAATCAGGGGTTACGCGCGAACACCGGGGAGCTGTTTTTT
CDR3: CASRNQGLRANTGELFF
D: -
size: -
V: TRBV6-1
J: TRBJ2-2
length: 17

DNA: TGTGCCACCAGTGATTTGCTTGCGGCAGTGAGGTTCTTC
CDR3: CATSDLLAAVRFF
D: -
size: -
V: TRBV24-1
J: TRBJ2-1
length: 13

DNA: TGTGCCAGTACGGATGAGCAGCGGAGTAGGGAAGCTTTCTTT
CDR3: CASTDEQRSREAFF
D: -
size: few
V: TRBV19
J: TRBJ1-1
length: 14

DNA: TGTGCCAGTAGTATTGTGTTCGGGACACATTCACCCCTCCACTTT
CDR3: CASSIVFGTHSPLHF
D: -
size: many
V: TRBV19
J: TRBJ1-6
length: 15

DNA: TGTGCCAGCAGTCCGTTGCAGGGAGATGGCTACACCTTC
CDR3: CASSPLQGDGYTF
D: -
size: many
V: TRBV27
J: TRBJ1-2
length: 13

DNA: TGTGCCAGCAGCGGAATGTCAGGGCAGAATGAGCAGTTCTTC
CDR3: CASSGMSGQNEQFF
D: -
size: many
V: TRBV9
J: TRBJ2-1
length: 14

DNA: TGTGCCAGCAGCTTTGACCGCACAGATACGCAGTATTTT
CDR3: CASSFDRTDTQYF
D: -
size: many
V: TRBV11-1
J: TRBJ2-3
length: 13

DNA: TGCAGTGCTACGACAGAGAATCAGCCCCAGCATTTT
CDR3: CSATTENQPQHF
D: -
size: many
V: TRBV20-1
J: TRBJ1-5
length: 12

DNA: TGTGCCAGTAGTATTGATTATAACACCGGGGAGCTGTTTTTT
CDR3: CASSIDYNTGELFF
D: -
size: many
V: TRBV19
J: TRBJ2-2
length: 14

DNA: TGTGCCACCAGTGATTGGAACGGGCTGAACACCGGGGAGCTGTTTTTT
CDR3: CATSDWNGLNTGELFF
D: -
size: -
V: TRBV24-1
J: TRBJ2-2
length: 16

DNA: TGTGCCAGCAGCCCTCCGGGACTAGCGGGAGTGGAGCAGTATTTT
CDR3: CASSPPGLAGVEQYF
D: TRBD2
size: many
V: TRBV4-2
J: TRBJ2-3
length: 15

DNA: TGTGCCAGCAGCTTAGTACCCGGGTACGAGCAGTACTTC
CDR3: CASSLVPGYEQYF
D: -
size: many
V: TRBV7-2
J: TRBJ2-7
length: 13

DNA: TGTGCCAGCAGGGTACAGGAAAAACTGTTTTTT
CDR3: CASRVQEKLFF
D: -
size: many
V: TRBV12-3/TRBV12-4
J: TRBJ1-4
length: 11

DNA: TGTGCCAGCAGCTATTACACCGACGACAGGTACACTGAAGCTTTCTTT
CDR3: CASSYYTDDRYTEAFF
D: -
size: many
V: TRBV28
J: TRBJ1-1
length: 16

DNA: TGCAGTAGTTGGGGGACTATCGCCTGCGAGCAGTACTTC
CDR3: CSSWGTIACEQYF
D: TRBD2
size: -
V: TRBV20-1
J: TRBJ2-7
length: 13

DNA: TGTGCCAGCAGTGAAAGTGGTCGTGAAACCGGGGAGCTGTTTTTT
CDR3: CASSESGRETGELFF
D: -
size: medium-sized
V: TRBV6-1
J: TRBJ2-2
length: 15

DNA: TGTGCCAGCAGTGCAGGGGGCACTGAAGCTTTCTTT
CDR3: CASSAGGTEAFF
D: TRBD1
size: medium-sized
V: TRBV6-1
J: TRBJ1-1
length: 12

DNA: TGTGCCATCCGGCCGACAGGGGAGCATACTGAAGCTTTCTTT
CDR3: CAIRPTGEHTEAFF
D: TRBD1
size: many
V: TRBV10-3
J: TRBJ1-1
length: 14

DNA: TGTGCCACCAGCAGAGATACCCTAGCGGACACAGATACGCAGTATTTT
CDR3: CATSRDTLADTDTQYF
D: TRBD2
size: -
V: TRBV15
J: TRBJ2-3
length: 16

DNA: TGCAGTGCTAGAGGGCCGTCTAGCACTGGCAATGAGCAGTTCTTC
CDR3: CSARGPSSTGNEQFF
D: -
size: many
V: TRBV20-1
J: TRBJ2-1
length: 15

DNA: TGTGCCAGCTCGCCCTGGGCCGGGACAGCCGAAGAGACCCAGTACTTC
CDR3: CASSPWAGTAEETQYF
D: TRBD1
size: many
V: TRBV18
J: TRBJ2-5
length: 16

DNA: TGTGCCAGCAGTGACCCGCTAGTCCGGAACACTGAAGCTTTCTTT
CDR3: CASSDPLVRNTEAFF
D: -
size: few
V: TRBV6-1
J: TRBJ1-1
length: 15

DNA: TGCAGTGCTAGGGGGGAGGACGAGCAGTACTTC
CDR3: CSARGEDEQYF
D: -
size: -
V: TRBV20-1
J: TRBJ2-7
length: 11

DNA: TGTGCCAGTAGACAAGAACAGGGGAGGGCTGAAGCTTTCTTT
CDR3: CASRQEQGRAEAFF
D: TRBD1
size: few
V: TRBV19
J: TRBJ1-1
length: 14

DNA: TGTGCCAGCAGCTTAACCGGGACAGGGCCCCTTATACGTCGGGATACGCAGTATTTT
CDR3: CASSLTGTGPLIRRDTQYF
D: TRBD1
size: many
V: TRBV7-3
J: TRBJ2-3
length: 19